This T cell receptor (beta chain) was identified during a study of blood T cells in healthy people across ages. Study-wide context: Template switching recovered approximately one barcoded beta molecule for every two T cells.

Trimming shortened V by 1 base and J by 6 bases, and 16 bases separated the two germline ends. This CDR3 comprises 16 residues. Per the germline V gene, CDR1 is SGHTA and CDR2 is FQGNSA. Alongside a J-beta primer mix, a sample-barcoded 5' primer served in a second PCR lasting about 7 to 12 cycles. TCRdb ran MiXCR on the 5' RACE reads and lists one entry per CDR3 protein. Here the sample spans hundreds of thousands of distinct CDR3 sequences, roughly 30% being singletons. The sequence was obtained from a woman aged 80 or older in good health. Sequencing input: blood. This sequence joins TRBV7-2 and TRBJ2-1, with D perhaps matching TRBD1 or TRBD2 (5 bases each). CDR3 loop: CASSLVGVDGLNEQFF. DNA of the CDR3: TGTGCCAGCAGCTTAGTGGGGGTAGACGGGCTCAATGAGCAGTTCTTC. Looking up the rest from reference TRBV7-2 and TRBJ2-1 gives the full variable domain: GAGVSQSPSNKVTEKGKDVELRCDPISGHTALYWYRQSLGQGLEFLIYFQGNSAPDKSGLPSDRFSAERTGGSVSTLTIQRTQQEDSAVYLCASSLVGVDGLNEQFFGPGTRLTVL.